The sequence of this T cell receptor (beta chain) was determined in a study of T cells in Graves' hyperthyroidism and ophthalmopathy. RNA transcripts served as the template for amplifying TCR beta CDR3 regions. The HTBI primer set was used in a first-round RT-PCR of the TCR CDR3. TCRdb processed the multiplex PCR reads anew with MiXCR; each CDR3 protein has one entry. The repertoire has about 290,000 distinct CDR3 sequences, roughly an eighth of them found once; the top ten carry approximately 7.9%. The junction had 16 bases not matched to a gene; V was cut back by 3 bases and J by 6 bases. The CDR3 length is 18 residues. Germline CDR1 SGHVS, CDR2 FQNEAQ. This clonotype has a handful of counts.

The chain employs TRBV7-8 and TRBJ2-1, with 8 nucleotides matching TRBD2. The receptor's source is a woman between 35 and 50 years old with Graves' hyperthyroidism. Sequenced sample: blood. The CDR3 nucleotides read TGTGCCAGCAGCTTTGGACTGATTAGCGGGGTATATGGCAATGAGCAGTTCTTC. It yields the protein CASSFGLISGVYGNEQFF.